The next 2 T cell receptor beta chains were all read from a single sample in a study of technical replicates of blood from a few donors (dated by TCRdb to about 2017). The library was produced with the immunoSEQ multiplex PCR assay. Here the immuneACCESS table is served through TCRdb, limited to in-frame sequences with V and J called. Missing clones are a known gap in these copies; in checked studies unresolved V genes cover under half, and the rest lacks a known reason. This sample lists approximately 73,000 clones; 85% to 95% were detected once. The top ten clones comprise about 0.36% of the sample. Material for sequencing was T cells isolated from PBMCs. The receptors stem from a human donor in good health.

The chain couples TRBV11-2 to TRBJ2-3; D is ambiguous. The CDR3 covers 15 residues. Per germline, CDR1 SGHAT and CDR2 FQNNGV. V lost 2 bases and J lost 0, with 9 bases in between. The DNA of the CDR3 is TGTGCCAGCAGCTTAATGCCGCAGAGCACAGATACGCAGTATTTT. It codes for CASSLMPQSTDTQYF.

This clone was detected only once. The rearrangement links TRBV11-1 to TRBJ2-1; maybe TRBD2 (6 bases). This CDR3 region has 14 residues. The V and J ends lost 4 bases and 4 bases respectively, with 11 bases between them. Per germline, CDR1 SGHAT and CDR2 FQDESV (reference sequence). CDR3 sequence: CASSSSSAYNEQFF. The CDR3 bases are TGTGCCAGCAGCTCCTCTAGCGCATACAATGAGCAGTTCTTC.